Detailed here is one TCR beta chain. The data were obtained in a study of blood T cell repertoires in COVID-19. At the level of the study: Donors in the United States, Italy and Spain gave samples during acute or convalescent COVID-19. T cells, B-cell-depleted T cells, or PBMCs supplied cDNA or gDNA.

In the original analysis: Amplified reference gene primers provided the basis for estimating nucleated cell counts. Clones were read by immunoSEQ multiplex PCR, and TCRdb kept only the in-frame ones, dropping some. Clone size and the V and J calls come from that table; the DNA yielded D and trimming. Among around 300,000 clones, 75% to 90% were seen once, and the ten largest hold 3.5% to 4.5%. Germline lookup yields CDR1 SQVTM and CDR2 ANQGSEA. The CDR3 has 17 amino acids. After removal of 1 base from V and 0 bases from J, the junction contained 4 bases not matched to a gene. The chain has TRBV29-1 and TRBJ2-6; 9 bases are shared with TRBD1. The sequence was collected from a woman in her thirties or forties with acute or convalescent COVID-19. Sequencing input: peripheral blood. The DNA for the CDR3 is TGCAGCGTTGAAGCGGGACAGGGCAGCTCTGGGGCCAACGTCCTGACTTTC. Translating gives CSVEAGQGSSGANVLTF. Full variable domain (outside the CDR3, taken from reference TRBV29-1 and TRBJ2-6): SAVISQKPSRDICQRGTSLTIQCQVDSQVTMMFWYRQQPGQSLTLIATANQGSEATYESGFVIDKFPISRPNLTFSTLTVSNMSPEDSSIYLCSVEAGQGSSGANVLTFGAGSRLTVL.